The source of this TCR beta chain is a study of shared clonotypes between healthy human individuals (dated by TCRdb to 2018 to 2021). Regarding the research as a whole: The cohort comprised two women and a few men aged 18 to 49 years. To increase sequencing depth and limit assay-specific biases, different laboratories used diverse techniques to prepare libraries and sequence TCR repertoires. For each donor, CD4 naive and CD4 memory were each run on three plates, CD8 naive on two plates, and CD8 memory on one plate. Blood TCR repertoires of five healthy adults were deeply sequenced to estimate repertoire size and the extent of clonotype sharing between individuals. Per donor, leukapheresis produced somewhere between about 0.8 and 9 billion PBMCs. Overall results and qualifications from the work: Rarefaction of sorted-subset datasets indicated incomplete sequencing despite the large sequencing depth. Based on pairwise subsampling, the degree of clonotype sharing among donors was expected to be affected by sequencing depth. Sharing across several donors was observed for approximately 5% of naive CD4, over 3% of naive CD8, around 2.5% of memory CD4, and about 0.39% of memory CD8 clonotypes. The genetic and exposure-history diversity represented was limited by the small number of donors. Higher generation probabilities were observed for clonotypes shared by all four sorted-subset donors than for non-shared clonotypes. Naive subsets generally had larger estimated clonotype richness than memory subsets. Sampling was restricted to blood, and TCR repertoires in tissues likely differ from the TCR repertoires found in blood.

V gives up 0 bases and J gives up 1 base, and the segment between their germline ends measures 12 bases. Sequences ENHRY (CDR1) and SYGVKD (CDR2) are obtained from the germline V gene. The CDR3 runs 17 residues from the cysteine to the phenylalanine. This entry keeps only the CDR3 DNA: 51 bases, framed from base 1. Using the deep immunoSEQ assay, TCR CDR3 regions were amplified from genomic DNA by multiplex PCR. Genomic DNA extracted from each cell subset was distributed evenly over all wells of several immunoSEQ 96-well plates, and each plate served as one replicate. Each replicate PCR for sorted subsets received around 200 ng genomic DNA, equal to roughly 30,000 T cell genomes. Purified libraries were quantified with a Qubit 3.0 fluorometer, sized on a Bioanalyzer 2100, and re-quantified with the KAPA Library Quantification kit. Every immunoSEQ 96-well plate was sequenced on a separate single-read 150-cycle Illumina NextSeq 550 flow cell. Concerning the study's data processing: Because the immunoSEQ output held only junctional sequences and lacked quality scores, the filtering could not match the filtering applied to full-length reads. To assign V/J genes and CDR3, sequences were annotated against IMGT germline references using PyIR, a Python wrapper for IgBLAST v1.9. Reads were removed for weak V/J assignments (E-value above 1e-6), missing CDR3, stop codons, out-of-frame junctions, or ambiguous translated residues. V3J clonotypes were defined by identical inferred V gene, J gene, and CDR3 amino acid sequence. The percentage overlap between two repertoires was calculated by dividing the number of shared unique clonotypes by the size of the smaller repertoire. Repertoire richness was assessed with RTK rarefaction, the Chao1 estimator, and Recon v2.1 estimates of unobserved clonotypes. Generation probabilities for all TCRbeta clonotypes obtained by the gDNA method from four donors were computed using OLGA. The table was pulled from immuneACCESS by TCRdb, which kept in-frame rearrangements only. Such tables lose some clones; where checked, under half of the loss comes from unresolved V genes, and the rest has no known cause. Clone size and the V and J calls come from that table; the DNA yielded D and trimming. The sample table holds millions of clones, of which about 95% were seen once. The ten largest clones take up 0.1% to 0.15% of the sample.

The donors were healthy, HIV-negative adults with no recently reported acute infections or vaccinations. Every donor was a Caucasian adult living in Nashville, Tennessee, USA. CD4+ T cells were enriched by magnetic negative selection, after which naive cells were positively selected on CD45RA and the negative fraction was taken as the memory subset. Blood was obtained by leukapheresis, after which PBMCs were separated by Ficoll-Histopaque density gradient centrifugation and cryopreserved in liquid nitrogen vapor phase. Purity and quantity of every magnetically sorted T cell population were checked by analytical flow cytometry. Genomic DNA was isolated from each sorted fraction and quantified by UV absorbance on a Nanodrop 2000c. About this clone: Its antigen remains unidentified. Qualities for individual bases were not recorded, and no much larger clone is one base off.

The chain joins TRBV10-3 to TRBJ2-2; no D segment can be confidently identified. The source material was naive CD4+ T cells sorted from blood. What this sample's cell subset or site label stands for: CD45RA+ positively selected. The receptor comes from a young man in good health. The nucleotides are TGTGCCATCAGTGAGTCAGCTGGTGGACGGAACACCGGGGAGCTGTTTTTT. It translates to CAISESAGGRNTGELFF.